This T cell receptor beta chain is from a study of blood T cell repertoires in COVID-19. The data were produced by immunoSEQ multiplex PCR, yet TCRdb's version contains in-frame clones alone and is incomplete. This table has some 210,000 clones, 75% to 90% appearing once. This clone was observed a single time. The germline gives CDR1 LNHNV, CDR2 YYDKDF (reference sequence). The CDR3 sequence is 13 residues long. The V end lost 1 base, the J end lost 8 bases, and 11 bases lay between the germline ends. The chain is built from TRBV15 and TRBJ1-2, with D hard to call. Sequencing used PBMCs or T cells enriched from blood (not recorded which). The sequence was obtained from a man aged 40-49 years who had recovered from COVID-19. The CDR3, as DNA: TGTGCCACCAGCAGAGGAGAGAATGAGGGCTACACCTTC. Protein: CATSRGENEGYTF.